Listed below are T cell receptor beta chains from one sample, sequenced in a study of blood T cell repertoires in COVID-19. Here immunoSEQ multiplex PCR was the method, and the copy in TCRdb shows in-frame clones only, minus some. The sample includes under 200,000 clones, around nine tenths of them seen just once. The material sequenced was peripheral blood. These receptors were collected from a man between 18 and 35 years old with active or convalescent COVID-19. Both conserved end residues are part of each CDR3. D genes are given only for firm matches. Some rows have no size entry. The others give once, few or many, or a class for an expanded clone.

j_call | v_call | d_call | clone_size | cdr3_aa | cdr3_nt
TRBJ2-1 | TRBV30 | TRBD2 | once | CAWMSLTSGIYNEQFF | TGTGCCTGGATGTCCTTAACTAGCGGGATCTACAATGAGCAGTTCTTC
TRBJ1-5 | TRBV6-5 | TRBD1 | NA | CASSARTGYGSQHF | TGTGCCAGCAGCGCCCGGACAGGGTACGGGTCCCAGCATTTT
TRBJ1-2 | TRBV7-8 | NA | NA | CASSLGPANYGYTF | TGTGCCAGCAGCTTAGGTCCAGCTAACTATGGCTACACCTTC
TRBJ1-1 | TRBV5-4 | NA | once | CASKGQLNTEAFF | TGTGCCAGCAAGGGACAACTGAACACTGAAGCTTTCTTT
TRBJ2-5 | TRBV11-2 | NA | NA | CASSSEAQGAGPQETQYF | TGTGCCAGCAGCTCAGAAGCTCAGGGTGCCGGTCCCCAAGAGACCCAGTACTTC
TRBJ2-1 | TRBV11-3 | TRBD2 | NA | CASSERKAGGPINEQFF | TGTGCCAGCAGCGAAAGAAAGGCGGGAGGACCTATAAATGAGCAGTTCTTC
TRBJ2-3 | TRBV5-1 | NA | NA | CASSLVFRDTQYF | TGCGCCAGCAGCTTGGTTTTTCGGGATACGCAGTATTTT
TRBJ2-7 | TRBV6-2/TRBV6-3 | NA | NA | CASSYLGSYEQYF | TGTGCCAGCAGTTACCTCGGCTCCTACGAGCAGTACTTC
TRBJ2-3 | TRBV3-1/TRBV3-2 | NA | NA | CASSLRRSGSDTQYF | TGTGCCAGCAGCCTAAGGAGGTCAGGATCAGATACGCAGTATTTT
TRBJ1-5 | TRBV27 | NA | NA | CASSLFGQGNTVNQPQHF | TGTGCCAGCAGTTTATTCGGGCAGGGCAATACGGTGAATCAGCCCCAGCATTTT
TRBJ2-3 | TRBV5-1 | NA | NA | CASREGAGSTDTQYF | TGCGCCAGCAGGGAGGGGGCAGGGAGCACAGATACGCAGTATTTT
TRBJ1-2 | TRBV7-2 | NA | NA | CASSFFWEGSNYGYTF | TGTGCCAGCAGCTTTTTTTGGGAGGGGAGTAACTATGGCTACACCTTC
TRBJ2-2 | TRBV4-1 | TRBD1 | NA | CASSLRTGGSNTGELFF | TGCGCCAGCAGCCTTAGGACAGGGGGATCAAACACCGGGGAGCTGTTTTTT
TRBJ2-7 | TRBV28 | NA | many | CASSSANRISYEQYF | TGTGCCAGCAGTTCCGCCAATAGAATCTCCTACGAGCAGTACTTC
TRBJ2-7 | TRBV5-1 | TRBD2 | once | CASTDRGQPGGEQYF | TGCGCCAGCACCGATAGGGGCCAGCCGGGGGGCGAGCAGTACTTC
TRBJ1-2 | TRBV5-1 | TRBD1 | NA | CASSSETGIYGYTF | TGCGCCAGCAGCTCCGAGACAGGGATCTATGGCTACACCTTC
TRBJ2-5 | TRBV7-9 | TRBD1 | NA | CASSPRQGANSKETQYF | TGTGCCAGCAGCCCACGACAGGGGGCGAACTCTAAAGAGACCCAGTACTTC
TRBJ2-7 | TRBV18 | TRBD1 | once | CASSVGQGSGEQYF | TGTGCCAGCTCAGTCGGACAGGGATCGGGCGAGCAGTACTTC
TRBJ2-1 | TRBV30 | NA | NA | CAWNRPEAPYNEQFF | TGTGCCTGGAACCGACCCGAGGCCCCCTACAATGAGCAGTTCTTC
TRBJ2-1 | TRBV11-1 | TRBD2 | NA | CASRSTGGRYNEQFF | TGTGCCAGCAGGTCCACTGGCGGGAGGTACAATGAGCAGTTCTTC
TRBJ1-1 | TRBV27 | NA | NA | CASSFFGGGHTEAFF | TGTGCCAGCAGTTTCTTCGGGGGGGGGCACACTGAAGCTTTCTTT
TRBJ1-4 | TRBV7-6 | TRBD1 | NA | CASSPIGQGKNEKLFF | TGTGCCAGCAGCCCTATCGGACAGGGAAAAAATGAAAAACTGTTTTTT
TRBJ2-7 | TRBV29-1 | NA | NA | CSGGSIGSNDEQYF | TGCAGCGGAGGTAGTATAGGCTCGAATGACGAGCAGTACTTC
TRBJ1-3 | TRBV5-1 | NA | NA | CASSLDTSGNTIYF | TGCGCCAGCAGCTTGGACACATCCGGAAACACCATATATTTT
TRBJ1-6 | TRBV28 | NA | NA | CASSLYPAGPNNSPLHF | TGTGCCAGCAGTTTATACCCCGCAGGGCCAAATAATTCACCCCTCCACTTT
TRBJ1-5 | TRBV15 | NA | NA | CATTARQGNQPQHF | TGTGCCACCACCGCTCGGCAGGGGAATCAGCCCCAGCATTTT
TRBJ2-5 | TRBV27 | TRBD1 | once | CASSIDRVTQYF | TGTGCCAGCAGTATCGACAGGGTCACCCAGTACTTC
TRBJ2-5 | TRBV15 | TRBD1 | NA | CATSRARGLGETQYF | TGTGCCACCAGCAGAGCCAGGGGGCTCGGTGAGACCCAGTACTTC
TRBJ2-3 | TRBV29-1 | TRBD2 | NA | CSVAEREFGDTQYF | TGCAGCGTTGCGGAGCGGGAGTTCGGAGATACGCAGTATTTT
TRBJ1-2 | TRBV5-1 | TRBD1 | once | CASRLGQGPYGYTF | TGCGCCAGCAGACTAGGACAGGGCCCTTATGGCTACACCTTC
TRBJ1-1 | TRBV19 | TRBD1 | NA | CASSVRQGNTEAFF | TGTGCCAGTAGTGTCAGACAGGGGAACACTGAAGCTTTCTTT
TRBJ1-1 | TRBV10-3 | NA | NA | CAISEGGPEAFF | TGTGCCATCAGTGAGGGTGGGCCTGAAGCTTTCTTT
TRBJ2-7 | TRBV7-2 | NA | NA | CASSPRGGGRTYEQYF | TGTGCCAGCAGCCCCCGGGGAGGGGGGCGGACCTACGAGCAGTACTTC
TRBJ1-4 | TRBV2 | NA | NA | CASSAGTLVEKLFF | TGTGCCAGCAGCGCCGGGACATTGGTTGAAAAACTGTTTTTT
TRBJ1-5 | TRBV6-5 | NA | NA | CASSYLTGNSNQPQHF | TGTGCCAGCAGTTACCTGACAGGTAATAGCAATCAGCCCCAGCATTTT
TRBJ2-7 | TRBV7-6 | NA | NA | CASSLQGPYEQYF | TGTGCCAGCAGCCTACAGGGACCCTACGAGCAGTACTTC
TRBJ2-6 | TRBV19 | TRBD1 | NA | CASSIDGLQTGWGSGANVLTF | TGTGCCAGTAGTATAGATGGTTTACAGACAGGGTGGGGATCTGGGGCCAACGTCCTGACTTTC
TRBJ2-7 | TRBV6-1 | TRBD1 | NA | CASSEMGQSPYEQYF | TGTGCCAGCAGTGAAATGGGACAGTCTCCCTACGAGCAGTACTTC
TRBJ2-2 | TRBV7-9 | NA | NA | CASSLWPNTGELFF | TGTGCCAGCAGCTTGTGGCCTAACACCGGGGAGCTGTTTTTT
TRBJ2-1 | TRBV10-3 | TRBD2 | NA | CAINREIRGSIVLNEQFF | TGTGCCATCAATCGGGAGATACGCGGGAGTATAGTTCTCAATGAGCAGTTCTTC
TRBJ1-1 | TRBV7-2 | NA | NA | CASSLGTFSEAFF | TGTGCCAGCAGCTTAGGGACATTCTCTGAAGCTTTCTTT